This T cell receptor (beta chain) emerged from a study of tissue T cells after allogeneic stem cell transplantation. Overall study context: Pathologist H&E review favored samples with visible lymphocytes for sequencing among multiple samples. The study, taken as a whole, reports: Only a limited share of tissue TCRs appeared in blood or spleen.

Non-transplant comparator patients with other cancers had at least five gastrointestinal samples and no known gastrointestinal disease. Of note for this clone: Its specificity is unknown.

The data were produced by immunoSEQ multiplex PCR, yet TCRdb's version contains in-frame clones alone and is incomplete. The sample lists 9,800 or so clones, approximately 65% seen once, with 20% to 30% in the top ten. The germline V gene encodes CDR1 MDHEN and CDR2 SYDVKM. The CDR3 is 14 amino acids. The V end was cut by 8 bases, the J end by 0 bases, with 12 bases between. This chain uses TRBV28 with TRBJ2-3, with TRBD2 as a possible D gene (6 bases). The TCR originated in a male donor aged 60 or over with lung cancer. The sample consisted of tissue from the stomach, taken at autopsy. CDR3 sequence reads: CASGRGTSTDTQYF. CDR3 nucleotides: TGTGCCAGCGGACGGGGGACTAGCACAGATACGCAGTATTTT.